The source of this T cell receptor (beta chain) is a study of T-cell reconstitution after alpha-beta-depleted transplantation in children. Preparing the TCRbeta library involved the use of unique molecular identifiers. TCRdb re-called the PCR reads through MiXCR, storing one row per CDR3 protein. This sample yields some 300,000 distinct CDR3 sequences, of which 10% are seen a single time; about 2.3% belongs to the top ten. This clonotype was observed many times. CDR1 MDHEN and CDR2 SYDVKM come from the germline V gene. The V segment lost 6 bases and the J segment 8 bases; nucleotides outside the gene matches: 6. The CDR3 sequence is 13 residues long.

The chain combines TRBV28 with TRBJ1-2; 10 nucleotides line up with TRBD1. The specimen was PBMCs from the stem cell graft donor, collected from the stem cell graft. This clonotype was obtained from a human donor who donated a stem cell graft to a child with acute lymphoblastic leukemia. The CDR3 spells CASSRGQGTGYTF. The CDR3 coding sequence is TGTGCCAGCAGCCGGGGACAGGGGACAGGCTACACCTTC.